The clone carrying this T cell receptor beta chain was detected a few times. The antigen is undetermined. Researchers amplified the TCR beta CDR3 regions from RNA transcripts. The HTBI primer set drove a first-round RT-PCR of the TCR CDR3. TCRdb independently ran MiXCR on the multiplex PCR reads; one entry per CDR3 protein. The sample has about 580,000 distinct CDR3 sequences; roughly 14% are singletons. On the basis of clinical symptoms, serum thyroxine and TRAb, thyroid ultrasound and orbital computed tomography, diagnoses were made. The sample belongs to a study of T cells in Graves' hyperthyroidism and ophthalmopathy. Study details: The blood sample was taken at first diagnosis, before treatment began. Study-level results: Most clonotypes expanded in the thyroid (above 0.001) were also present in blood. It was a median about 6.5 months before onset that the model predicted ophthalmopathy.

The specimen sequenced was blood. This clonotype was obtained from a woman aged 25 to 39 with Graves' hyperthyroidism that later progressed to Graves' ophthalmopathy.

This chain's CDR3 is CASSSADRGAKNIQYF. The CDR3 DNA reads TGTGCCAGCAGTTCGGCGGACAGGGGAGCCAAAAACATTCAGTACTTC. The chain couples TRBV28 to TRBJ2-4; TRBD1 matches 9 bases. Germline V gene data show CDR1 as MDHEN and CDR2 as SYDVKM. J lost 0 bases, V lost 4 bases, and 4 bases had no gene match. This CDR3 is 16 amino acids long.